This TCR beta chain was documented in a study of blood T cell repertoires in COVID-19. Study in general: Italy, Spain and the United States were the sources of the convalescent and acute COVID-19 samples. PBMCs, B-cell-depleted T cells, or T cells provided the cDNA or gDNA that made up the material.

Trimming left V 4 bases short and J 10 bases short, with 14 bases between. There are 13 residues in the CDR3. Measured with immunoSEQ multiplex PCR; TCRdb has only the in-frame clones, and not every one. There are more than 95,000 clones in the sample; roughly four fifths occur only once, and about 3.8% lies in the top ten. The source material was peripheral blood. The genes are TRBV12-3 or TRBV12-4 and TRBJ1-3, with a tentative D call TRBD1 (6 bases). This clonotype was obtained from a woman aged 50 to 60 with acute or convalescent COVID-19. The CDR3 spells CASSYSGQGTIYF. In DNA, the CDR3 is TGTGCCAGCAGTTACTCCGGGCAGGGGACCATATATTTT.